What follows is one T cell receptor beta chain and its context. Its antigen is still unknown. The data stem from a study of T cells expressing NK-cell markers. Scientists made TCR beta cDNA using 5'RACE template switching with UMIs. From the 5' RACE reads, TCRdb lists one entry per CDR3 protein and no DNA. Across about 550,000 distinct CDR3 sequences, the top ten clones capture about 3.6% of the sample. Study results and caveats: The study found these clonotypes also leading the CD3+CD56-NKG2C+ fraction in several donors. HCMV specificity of the expanded NKG2C+ T cell clones stayed unclear. The study found dominant NKG2C+ clonotypes at about 1.0-8% of CD8+ T cells in six donors.

The CDR3 runs 16 residues. Germline CDR1 DFQATT, CDR2 SNEGSKA (reference sequence). The chain is built from TRBV20-1 and TRBJ2-2; TCRdb's D call, TRBD1, is unchecked because there is no DNA. The sequencing sample was made of blood T cells: a sorted CD56 or NKG2C T cell subset, CD4+ or CD8+ T cells, or bulk PBMC T cells (not recorded which). The source of this sequence is a man in his late teens or twenties in good health. The CDR3 sequence: CSANRTRSGKAGELFF.